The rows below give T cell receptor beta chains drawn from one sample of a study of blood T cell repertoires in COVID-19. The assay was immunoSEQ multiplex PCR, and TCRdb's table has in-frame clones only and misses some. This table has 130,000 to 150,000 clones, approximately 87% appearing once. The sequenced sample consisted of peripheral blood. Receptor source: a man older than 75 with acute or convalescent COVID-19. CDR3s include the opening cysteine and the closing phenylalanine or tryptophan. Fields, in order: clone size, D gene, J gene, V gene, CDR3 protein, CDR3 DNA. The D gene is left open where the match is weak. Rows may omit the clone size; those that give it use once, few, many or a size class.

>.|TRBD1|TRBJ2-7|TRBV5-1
CASSLADRDINEQYF
TGCGCCAGCAGCTTGGCGGACAGGGACATCAACGAGCAGTACTTC
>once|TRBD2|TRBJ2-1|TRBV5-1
CASSSQGTSGTYNEQFF
TGCGCCAGCAGCTCACAGGGGACTAGCGGGACGTACAATGAGCAGTTCTTC
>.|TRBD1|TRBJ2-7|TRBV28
CASSSRQGMSYEQYF
TGTGCCAGCAGTTCAAGACAGGGAATGTCCTACGAGCAGTACTTC
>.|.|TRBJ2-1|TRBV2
CASNGGSGPQFF
TGTGCCAGCAACGGGGGAAGCGGTCCGCAGTTCTTC
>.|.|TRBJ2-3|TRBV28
CASNKQGKSTDTQYF
TGTGCCAGCAATAAACAGGGAAAGAGCACAGATACGCAGTATTTT
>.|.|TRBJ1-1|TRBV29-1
CSVETNRDLNTEAFF
TGCAGCGTTGAAACTAACAGGGACCTGAACACTGAAGCTTTCTTT
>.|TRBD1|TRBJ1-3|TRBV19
CASKLQGALGNTIYF
TGTGCCAGTAAATTACAGGGGGCGCTTGGAAACACCATATATTTT
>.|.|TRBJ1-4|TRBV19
CASNKGATNEKLFF
TGTGCCAGTAATAAGGGAGCAACTAATGAAAAACTGTTTTTT
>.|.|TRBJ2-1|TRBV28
CASSLNRKGRDEFF
TGTGCCAGCAGTTTAAATCGTAAGGGGCGGGACGAGTTCTTC
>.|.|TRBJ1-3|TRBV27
CAENTIYF
TGTGCAGAGAACACCATATATTTT
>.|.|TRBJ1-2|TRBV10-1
CASRDSANYGYTF
TGCGCCAGCAGGGACAGTGCTAACTATGGCTACACCTTC
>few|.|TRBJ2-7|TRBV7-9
CASSKEAPGEQYF
TGTGCCAGCAGCAAAGAGGCCCCGGGGGAGCAGTACTTC
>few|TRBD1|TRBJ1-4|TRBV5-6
CASRGQHNEKLFF
TGTGCCAGCAGGGGACAGCATAATGAAAAACTGTTTTTT
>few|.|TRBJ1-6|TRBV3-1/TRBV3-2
CASSQDPVLEKSPLHF
TGTGCCAGCAGCCAAGACCCGGTGCTTGAGAAATCACCCCTCCACTTT
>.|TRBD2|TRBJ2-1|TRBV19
CASSFIGLGQFF
TGTGCCAGTAGCTTTATCGGACTAGGTCAGTTCTTC
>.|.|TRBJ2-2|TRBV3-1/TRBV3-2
CASELTGELFF
TGTGCCAGCGAGCTGACCGGGGAGCTGTTTTTT
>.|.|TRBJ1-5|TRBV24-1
CATKDSNSNQPQHF
TGTGCCACCAAGGACAGTAATAGCAATCAGCCCCAGCATTTT
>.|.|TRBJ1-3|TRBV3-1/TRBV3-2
CASREAGVSGNTIYF
TGTGCCAGCAGGGAAGCGGGGGTGTCTGGAAACACCATATATTTT
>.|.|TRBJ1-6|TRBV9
CASSVRGWNSPLHF
TGTGCCAGCAGCGTACGGGGGTGGAATTCACCCCTCCACTTT
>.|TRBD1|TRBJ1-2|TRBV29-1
CSVATGTAYGYTF
TGCAGCGTTGCTACCGGGACAGCCTATGGCTACACCTTC